This note documents a single TCR beta chain sequence. Its target is unknown. This sample was included in a study of cytomegalovirus exposure and HLA in healthy donors. Points from the study as a whole: Some 16,000 TCR beta sequences were associated with HLA alleles at 0.05 false discovery rate in a later analysis.

The PCR used 60 Vbeta and 13 Jbeta primers. Assay used: immunoSEQ multiplex PCR; TCRdb lists only in-frame clones, some missing. This sample has around 41,000 clones; 51% occur once, and the top ten carry roughly 6%. The CDR3 is 16 amino acids. The germline V gene encodes CDR1 MGHRA and CDR2 YSYEKL. With 3 bases clipped from V and 0 bases from J, the junction kept 4 bases outside the gene matches. The rearrangement joins TRBV4-1 to TRBJ2-2, with 7 bases lining up with TRBD2. This receptor was obtained from a man aged 55 to 70 in good health and CMV-seronegative. Sequencing was performed on PBMCs. CDR3 region: CASSHLAETNTGELFF. The CDR3 DNA reads as TGCGCCAGCAGCCATCTAGCGGAGACGAACACCGGGGAGCTGTTTTTT.